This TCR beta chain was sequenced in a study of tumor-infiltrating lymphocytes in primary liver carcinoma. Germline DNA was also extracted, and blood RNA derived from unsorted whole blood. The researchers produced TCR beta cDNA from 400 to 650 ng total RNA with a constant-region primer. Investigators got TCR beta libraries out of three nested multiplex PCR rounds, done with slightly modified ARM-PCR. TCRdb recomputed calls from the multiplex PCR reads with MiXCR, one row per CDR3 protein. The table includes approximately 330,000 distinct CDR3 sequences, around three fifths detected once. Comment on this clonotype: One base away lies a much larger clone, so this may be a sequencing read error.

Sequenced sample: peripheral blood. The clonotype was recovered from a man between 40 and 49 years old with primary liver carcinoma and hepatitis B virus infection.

The CDR3 DNA is TGTGCCAGCACCTCCGACAGGGGACCGGGGGAGACCCACTACTTC. Translated: CASTSDRGPGETHYF. The chain has TRBV6-5 and TRBJ2-5, with 8 bases lining up with TRBD1. Germline V gene lookup returns CDR1 MNHEY and CDR2 SVGAGI. The CDR3 runs to 15 residues.